Presented here are 9 T cell receptor beta chains from one specimen sequenced in a study of read filtering for tumor transcriptome and immune sequencing. Molecular barcoded adaptors covering alpha/delta and beta/gamma chains were used on roughly 400 ng RNA. TCRdb processed the reads anew with MiXCR; each CDR3 protein has one entry. This table holds 40,000 or so distinct CDR3 sequences, under 15% found once. Sample: a population of CD138-negative cells sorted from bone marrow. The receptors were gathered from a donor over 35 with multiple myeloma.

This clonotype was seen a few times. This chain connects TRBV7-2 to TRBJ2-2, with a weak D call TRBD2 (5 bases). This CDR3 comprises 15 residues. CDR1 and CDR2 (germline): SGHTA, FQGNSA. Trimming cost V 2 bases and J 4 bases, with 11 bases left between them. The CDR3 bases are TGTGCCAGCAGCTTATTTATTAGCGCCACCGGGGAGCTGTTTTTT. It codes for CASSLFISATGELFF.

This clonotype has more than one count but fewer than ten. A much more abundant neighbour one base away suggests this may be a read error. The CDR3 coding sequence is TGTGCCAGCACCTTGGGTACGGCGACCACAGATACGCAGTATTTT. It specifies CASTLGTATTDTQYF. The J gene is TRBJ2-3, the V gene TRBV7-3; no reliable D call. The CDR3 loop spans 15 amino acids. Germline V gene data show CDR1 as SGHTA and CDR2 as FQGTGA. V was cut by 7 bases and J by 2 bases, with 16 bases left in between.

This clonotype came up many times. The chain combines TRBV29-1 with TRBJ2-3, with D perhaps being TRBD1 or TRBD2 (5 bases each). The CDR3 sequence is 13 residues long. Germline values: CDR1 SQVTM, CDR2 ANQGSEA. Trimming took 7 bases from V and 8 from J, leaving 19 bases between them. This chain's CDR3 is CSASRDAASTQYF. DNA for the CDR3: TGCAGCGCGAGTCGGGACGCAGCTTCTACGCAGTATTTT.

This clonotype was observed a handful of times. V usage is TRBV12-5 and J usage is TRBJ1-5; D gene ambiguous. V lost 5 bases to trimming and J lost 3 bases, with 2 bases between them. This CDR3 spans 11 amino acids. CDR1 is LGHNT and CDR2 is FRNRAP in the germline V gene. This CDR3 reads CASGVNQPQHF. In DNA form, the CDR3 reads TGTGCTAGTGGTGTCAATCAGCCCCAGCATTTT.

This clonotype was counted many times. The chain is built from TRBV29-1 and TRBJ2-6, with D possibly TRBD2 on 5 matching bases. The CDR3 has 13 amino acids. With 5 bases removed from V and 4 bases from J, the gap between germline ends came to 9 bases. Germline-derived CDR1 and CDR2 are SQVTM and ANQGSEA. The CDR3 bases are TGCAGCGTTAGGACTTGGGGGGCCAACGTCCTGACTTTC. Translation: CSVRTWGANVLTF.

This chain links TRBV28 with TRBJ2-5, with 7 bases matching TRBD2. Germline values: CDR1 MDHEN, CDR2 SYDVKM. V dropped 3 bases and J dropped 9; count of bases not matched to a gene: 4. This CDR3 region has 12 residues. The CDR3 bases are TGTGCCAGCAGTTTTGGGAGCGGGGCCCAGTACTTC. Translating it yields CASSFGSGAQYF.

This clonotype was found many times. The chain combines TRBV19 with TRBJ1-4; TRBD1 matches at 7 bases. Germline loops: CDR1 LNHDA, CDR2 SQIVND (reference sequence). The CDR3 totals 13 residues. The junction had 6 bases not matched to a gene; V was cut back by 9 bases and J by 5 bases. The CDR3 DNA reads as TGTGCCAGCTCCGGGACAGCGAATGAAAAACTGTTTTTT. Amino acid sequence: CASSGTANEKLFF. Looking up the rest from reference TRBV19 and TRBJ1-4 gives the full variable domain: DGGITQSPKYLFRKEGQNVTLSCEQNLNHDAMYWYRQDPGQGLRLIYYSQIVNDFQKGDIAEGYSVSREKKESFPLTVTSAQKNPTAFYLCASSGTANEKLFFGSGTQLSVL.

As for this clonotype: A read error may be the cause here, since a much bigger clone is one base away. The rearrangement uses TRBV27 and TRBJ1-2; D is ambiguous. The CDR3 sequence is 12 residues long. Between the trimmed V and J ends, which lost 5 bases and 10 bases, there was a span of 14 bases. Germline V gene sequence: CDR1 MNHEY, CDR2 SMNVEV (reference sequence). This chain's CDR3 is CASSEKRGFYTF. For the CDR3, the DNA is TGTGCCAGCAGTGAAAAACGAGGGTTCTACACCTTC.

This clonotype was counted ten times or more. The chain joins TRBV29-1 to TRBJ1-2; D perhaps matches TRBD1 (5 bases). The CDR3 is 16 residues long. Germline V lookup: CDR1 SQVTM, CDR2 ANQGSEA. The V gene lost 0 bases and the J gene lost 4 bases, with 18 bases spanning the gap. The CDR3 region is CSVEDPNRQGGYGYTF. For the CDR3, the DNA is TGCAGCGTTGAAGATCCCAACCGGCAGGGAGGCTATGGCTACACCTTC.